A selection of T cell receptor beta chains follows, all from one sample in a study of blood T cell repertoires in COVID-19. Some clones are missing from TCRdb's copy, which holds only in-frame ones; the method was immunoSEQ multiplex PCR. The data contain roughly 300,000 clones, approximately 86% of them singletons. The specimen sequenced was PBMCs or T cells enriched from blood (not recorded which). Every receptor here comes from a woman aged 40 to 50 with acute COVID-19. Both conserved end residues are part of each CDR3. A D gene is named only where the DNA matches it firmly. Size is omitted from some rows. Given values are once, few, many or a class for expanded clones.

d_call	j_call	clone_size	v_call	cdr3_aa	cdr3_nt
NA	TRBJ1-4	NA	TRBV3-1/TRBV3-2	CASSQEYKARKLFF	TGTGCCAGCAGCCAAGAGTACAAAGCTAGAAAACTGTTTTTT
TRBD1	TRBJ2-2	NA	TRBV19	CASGGTDRGPKGELFF	TGTGCCAGTGGCGGTACGGACAGGGGGCCAAAGGGGGAGCTGTTTTTT
NA	TRBJ1-6	NA	TRBV4-3	CASSHSPGENSPLHF	TGCGCCAGCAGCCACAGCCCGGGAGAAAATTCACCCCTCCACTTT
TRBD2	TRBJ2-5	NA	TRBV2	CASRRASGTQETQYF	TGTGCCAGCAGGCGCGCTAGCGGGACACAAGAGACCCAGTACTTC
NA	TRBJ1-2	NA	TRBV15	CATSMGRGIPYGYTF	TGTGCCACCAGCATGGGGAGAGGAATACCTTATGGCTACACCTTC
NA	TRBJ2-3	NA	TRBV7-9	CANAPEADTQYF	TGTGCCAACGCTCCGGAGGCAGATACGCAGTATTTT
NA	TRBJ1-2	NA	TRBV6-2/TRBV6-3	CASSNTQGSHGYTF	TGTGCCAGCAGTAACACCCAGGGATCCCATGGCTACACCTTC
NA	TRBJ2-7	NA	TRBV4-1	CASSQDLDEQYF	TGCGCCAGCAGCCAAGATCTCGACGAGCAGTACTTC
TRBD2	TRBJ2-7	NA	TRBV7-2	CASSSPLLAGGSYEQYF	TGTGCCAGCAGCTCCCCTTTACTAGCGGGAGGGAGCTACGAGCAGTACTTC
NA	TRBJ1-2	NA	TRBV19	CASSPQGQSYGYTF	TGTGCCAGTAGTCCCCAGGGACAATCCTATGGCTACACCTTC
NA	TRBJ2-1	NA	TRBV5-1	CASSLDGSSYNEQFF	TGCGCCAGCAGCTTGGACGGGAGCTCCTACAATGAGCAGTTCTTC
NA	TRBJ1-6	NA	TRBV6-1	CASSEALAGSLSNSPLHF	TGTGCCAGCAGTGAAGCTCTTGCAGGATCCCTCTCGAATTCACCCCTCCACTTT
TRBD2	TRBJ2-7	NA	TRBV7-2	CASSSGLAIAYEQYF	TGTGCCAGCAGCTCTGGACTAGCGATAGCCTACGAGCAGTACTTC
TRBD2	TRBJ2-7	NA	TRBV7-2	CASSPVGTSGSYEQYF	TGTGCCAGCAGCCCCGTGGGTACTAGCGGGTCCTACGAGCAGTACTTC
NA	TRBJ1-5	NA	TRBV10-3	CAISVRWGDNQPQHF	TGTGCCATCAGTGTACGGTGGGGGGACAATCAGCCCCAGCATTTT
NA	TRBJ1-5	NA	TRBV2	CASSESGYSNQPQHF	TGTGCCAGCAGTGAGTCAGGTTATAGCAATCAGCCCCAGCATTTT
NA	TRBJ1-1	NA	TRBV21-1	CASNGGNSAFF	TGTGCCAGCAACGGGGGGAATTCAGCTTTCTTT
NA	TRBJ1-2	NA	TRBV2	CASRRDYGYTF	TGTGCCAGCAGACGGGACTATGGCTACACCTTC
NA	TRBJ1-6	NA	TRBV28	CASSLSQMATLSPLHF	TGTGCCAGCAGTTTATCCCAGATGGCCACCTTGTCACCCCTCCACTTT
NA	TRBJ1-6	once	TRBV5-4	CASSWAGNPPLHF	TGTGCCAGCAGCTGGGCAGGGAATCCACCCCTCCACTTT
TRBD2	TRBJ2-3	NA	TRBV9	CASSLNSGSTDTQYF	TGTGCCAGCAGCCTTAATAGCGGGAGCACAGATACGCAGTATTTT
TRBD1	TRBJ2-7	few	TRBV7-3	CASSLDRGPYEQYF	TGTGCCAGCAGCTTAGACAGGGGTCCCTACGAGCAGTACTTC
NA	TRBJ1-2	NA	TRBV27	CASSFASGGLYGYTF	TGTGCCAGCAGTTTTGCCTCAGGAGGGCTCTATGGCTACACCTTC
TRBD2	TRBJ2-7	NA	TRBV10-2	CASSQWMTSGGTYEQYF	TGCGCCAGCAGTCAGTGGATGACTAGCGGGGGAACTTACGAGCAGTACTTC
TRBD2	TRBJ2-3	NA	TRBV2	CASSGASGGVSTDTQYF	TGTGCCAGCAGTGGGGCTAGCGGGGGGGTGAGCACAGATACGCAGTATTTT
NA	TRBJ1-2	few	TRBV7-2	CASSAGGSGGYTF	TGTGCCAGCAGCGCCGGTGGGTCGGGTGGCTACACCTTC
NA	TRBJ2-3	NA	TRBV5-4	CASSLGGTLLGTDTQYF	TGTGCCAGCAGCTTGGGCGGGACCCTCCTAGGCACAGATACGCAGTATTTT
NA	TRBJ1-5	NA	TRBV7-9	CASSFLNQPQHF	TGTGCCAGCAGCTTTCTCAATCAGCCCCAGCATTTT
TRBD1	TRBJ1-5	NA	TRBV19	CASSISGRGSRQPQHF	TGTGCCAGTAGTATCTCCGGCAGGGGGTCCCGTCAGCCCCAGCATTTT
TRBD1	TRBJ1-5	NA	TRBV10-3	CAISKQGDGNQPQHF	TGTGCCATCAGCAAACAGGGGGACGGTAATCAGCCCCAGCATTTT
NA	TRBJ2-3	NA	TRBV28	CASRLQGLTDTQYF	TGTGCCAGCAGACTGCAGGGTTTGACAGATACGCAGTATTTT
TRBD1	TRBJ2-5	NA	TRBV7-9	CASSLGTGVQETQYF	TGTGCCAGCAGCTTAGGGACAGGGGTTCAAGAGACCCAGTACTTC